The 19 T cell receptor beta chains presented below share a single source sample, sequenced in a study of glioma-infiltrating T cells. Amplification of TCR alpha and beta CDR3 regions from RNA used iRepertoire nested multiplex PCR. TCRdb re-analysed the multiplex PCR reads in MiXCR, keeping a single row per CDR3 protein. The repertoire holds 45,000 or so distinct CDR3 sequences, with approximately 20% as singletons. The sample consisted of glioma tissue, nonneoplastic brain tissue, or PBMCs (not recorded which). The receptor set was obtained from a human donor with low-grade glioma or glioblastoma, undergoing nonglioma brain surgery, or in good health (not recorded which).

This clonotype was observed many times. As DNA, the CDR3 is TGCGCCAGCAGCCCTACTAGCGGGGGGGCTGAGCAGTTCTTC. Protein: CASSPTSGGAEQFF. V gene TRBV4-1 combines with J gene TRBJ2-1; 13 nucleotides agree with TRBD2. The CDR3 sequence is 14 residues long. V lost 4 bases, J lost 9 bases, and 3 bases stayed unmatched. Germline V CDR1 and CDR2: MGHRA, YSYEKL.

Remarks on this clonotype: At one of its ends the junction is not consistent with the germline gene, which may arise from a read error. V is TRBV24-1 and J is TRBJ1-5; TRBD1 aligns across 7 bases. CDR1 KGHDR and CDR2 SFDVKD come from the germline V gene. The CDR3 has 14 residues. The CDR3 spells CATMDRSRNQPQHF. The CDR3 nucleotides read TGCGCCACCATGGACAGGTCGAGAAATCAGCCCCAGCATTTT.

Relative to its sample, this clonotype is medium-sized (0.01 to 0.1%). V usage is TRBV2 and J usage is TRBJ1-5, with 7 bases aligning to TRBD1. Germline V gene data show CDR1 as SNHLY and CDR2 as FYNNEI. This CDR3 comprises 15 residues. V lost 8 bases, J lost 2 bases, and 9 bases stayed unmatched. The CDR3 nucleotides are TGTGCCAGCTGGGGGGGGACAGTGGGCAATCAGCCCCAGCATTTT. Translation: CASWGGTVGNQPQHF.

This clonotype was seen many times. The rearrangement links TRBV7-2 to TRBJ2-1, with TRBD1 as a possible D gene (6 bases). Germline V gene data show CDR1 as SGHTA and CDR2 as FQGNSA. This CDR3 region has 17 residues. Between the trimmed V and J ends, which lost 2 bases and 3 bases, there was a span of 17 bases. CDR3 region: CASSLWAGENYYNEQFF. In DNA, the CDR3 is TGTGCCAGCAGCTTATGGGCAGGGGAGAACTACTACAATGAGCAGTTCTTC.

This clonotype was counted ten times or more. V and J are TRBV4-1 and TRBJ2-1, with D unresolved. The CDR3 has 11 amino acids. Germline loops: CDR1 MGHRA, CDR2 YSYEKL. V lost 3 bases and J 4 bases, leaving 1 base between the germline ends. The CDR3 is CASSHYNEQFF. In DNA, the CDR3 is TGCGCCAGCAGCCATTACAATGAGCAGTTCTTC.

This clonotype was seen many times. The chain carries TRBV6-1 and TRBJ2-7, with a tentative D call TRBD1 (6 bases). Germline lookup yields CDR1 MNHNS and CDR2 SASEGT. The V and J ends lost 1 base and 3 bases respectively, with 7 bases between them. The CDR3 has 13 residues. The CDR3 DNA is TGTGCCAGCAGTGAAGGGGACAACTACGAGCAGTACGTC. It yields the protein CASSEGDNYEQYV.

This clonotype has more than one count but fewer than ten. This rearrangement joins TRBV7-9 to TRBJ1-2; possible D gene TRBD1, 6 bases. The CDR3 sequence is 15 residues long. Trimming left V 1 base short and J 2 bases short, with 11 bases between. CDR1 and CDR2 from the germline V gene are SEHNR and FQNEAQ (reference sequence). For the CDR3, the DNA is TGTGCCAGCAGCTTAGACAGGGCGTGGAACTATGGCTACACCTTC. Encoded protein: CASSLDRAWNYGYTF.

The table lists this clonotype with a count of one. J is TRBJ2-1 and V is TRBV12-3 or TRBV12-4; 7 bases are a match to TRBD2. The V and J ends lost 5 bases and 13 bases, in that order; junction bases with no gene match: 17. The CDR3 loop spans 15 amino acids. CDR3 sequence (DNA): TGTGCCAGCAGTGATCCGGGACTAACCACGGACGAACAGTTCTTC. As protein: CASSDPGLTTDEQFF.

This clonotype was detected many times. The chain has TRBV24-1 and TRBJ1-1; D is possibly TRBD1 (5 bases). Trimming removed 9 bases at V and 6 bases at J, with 16 bases between. The CDR3 runs 13 residues. Germline CDR1 and CDR2: KGHDR and SFDVKD. The CDR3 loop reads CATSSNRRPEAFF. CDR3 DNA sequence: TGTGCCACCTCTTCGAACAGGAGACCTGAAGCTTTCTTT.

At least ten counts were recorded for this clonotype. It is unclear where the CDR3 begins or ends on the DNA, so no DNA is shown, and the CDR3 is as TCRdb lists it. The chain carries TRBV7-5 and TRBJ2-3; TRBD1 is the table's D call and was not checked against the DNA. TRBV7-5 corresponds to a pseudogene. Counting both end residues, the CDR3 totals 17 amino acids. This CDR3 is CISVPEVPTGATDTQYF.

This clonotype was seen at least ten times. V is TRBV6-2 or TRBV6-3 and J is TRBJ2-7; tentatively, D is TRBD1 (5 bases). This CDR3 spans 13 amino acids. Germline assignment: CDR1 MNHEY and CDR2 SVGEGT. The V end was cut by 6 bases, the J end by 1 base, with 10 bases between. CDR3 sequence reads: CASRDSLSYEQYF. CDR3 in DNA: TGTGCCAGCAGAGACAGTTTATCCTACGAGCAGTACTTC.

This clonotype came up many times. The chain couples TRBV9 to TRBJ2-3; D uncertain. From germline, CDR1 is SGDLS and CDR2 YYNGEE. There are 11 residues in the CDR3. The V and J ends lost 4 bases and 4 bases respectively, with 4 bases between them. The CDR3 spells CASSLADTQYF. The CDR3 region has the DNA TGTGCCAGCAGCCTCGCAGATACGCAGTATTTT.

This clonotype has at least ten counts. The chain links TRBV20-1 to TRBJ2-1; maybe TRBD1 (6 bases). This CDR3 comprises 13 residues. V was shortened by 4 bases and J by 9 bases, with 16 bases between the two germline ends. Per the germline V gene, CDR1 is DFQATT and CDR2 is SNEGSKA (reference sequence). The CDR3 coding sequence is TGCAGTGCTACTCGGACAGCCTTACCTGAGCAGTTCTTC. The encoded protein is CSATRTALPEQFF.

This clonotype was seen at least ten times. The genes are TRBV5-1 and TRBJ2-5; 9 nucleotides line up with TRBD1. The trim removed 0 bases at V and 5 bases at J, leaving 2 bases unmatched. This CDR3 comprises 14 residues. Per germline, CDR1 SGHRS and CDR2 YFSETQ. This CDR3 is CASSLAGTGETQYF. CDR3 DNA sequence: TGCGCCAGCAGCTTGGCCGGGACAGGGGAGACCCAGTACTTC.

The chain couples TRBV29-1 to TRBJ1-1; 10 bases map to TRBD1. The CDR3 extends over 14 amino acids. Germline CDR1 reads SQVTM; CDR2 reads ANQGSEA. The J segment lost 0 bases and the V segment lost 7 bases, leaving 5 bases of the junction unmatched. The CDR3 region is CSAPGTGVNTEAFF. In nucleotides, the CDR3 is TGCAGCGCTCCCGGGACAGGGGTGAACACTGAAGCTTTCTTT.

This clonotype was seen many times. The gene calls are TRBV12-3 or TRBV12-4 and TRBJ2-3, with D possibly being TRBD1 (6 bases). This CDR3 is built from 13 residues. V lost 3 bases and J 5 bases, leaving 9 bases between the germline ends. CDR3 nucleotides: TGTGCCAGCAGTTTTGGGGGCCGAGATACGCAGTATTTT. This encodes CASSFGGRDTQYF.

This clonotype appeared many times. The rearrangement joins TRBV27 to TRBJ2-2; D remains ambiguous. Germline V lookup: CDR1 MNHEY, CDR2 SMNVEV (reference sequence). This CDR3 has 12 amino acids. V was cut by 5 bases and J by 3 bases, with 4 bases left in between. The CDR3 reads CASSPYTGELFF. CDR3 coding DNA: TGTGCCAGCAGTCCTTACACCGGGGAGCTGTTTTTT.

This clonotype was recorded many times. This CDR3 is CASSLTKRDTQYF. In DNA form, the CDR3 reads TGTGCCAGCAGCTTAACTAAGAGAGATACGCAGTATTTT. This chain joins TRBV7-6 and TRBJ2-3; no clear D. Germline CDR1 and CDR2: SGHVS and FNYEAQ. The CDR3 extends over 13 amino acids. The V end was cut by 2 bases, the J end by 5 bases, with 8 bases between.

On this clonotype itself: A single base separates this from a much larger clone, so it may be a read error. The chain joins TRBV5-1 to TRBJ1-1; D is unresolved. The V end lost 3 bases, the J end lost 1 base, and 7 bases lay between the germline ends. Per germline, CDR1 SGHRS and CDR2 YFSETQ. The CDR3 is 13 residues long. CDR3 DNA: TGCGCCAGCAGCTGTGACGCGAACACTGAAGCTTTCTTT. Amino acid sequence: CASSCDANTEAFF.